One T cell receptor beta chain is described in this entry. Antigen unknown. RNA transcripts provided the source from which TCR beta CDR3 regions were amplified. The HTBI primer set served for first-round RT-PCR of the TCR CDR3. TCRdb recomputed calls from the multiplex PCR reads with MiXCR, one row per CDR3 protein. The sample shows about 570,000 distinct CDR3 sequences, more than 45% of them seen only once. Trimming pared 8 bases from V and 3 bases from J, leaving 11 bases between. Germline V gene sequence: CDR1 MRHNA, CDR2 SNTAGT. There are 12 residues in the CDR3. Patients were excluded for uncontrolled infection, other autoimmune disease, pregnancy or lactation. Diagnosis relied on clinical symptoms, serum thyroxine and TRAb, thyroid ultrasound and orbital computed tomography. This sample is drawn from a study of T cells in Graves' hyperthyroidism and ophthalmopathy. The study, taken as a whole, reports: Among clonotypes expanded in thyroid above 0.001, most were also found in blood. Using 13 V-J features, a model discriminated ophthalmopathy from stable hyperthyroidism.

Sample: peripheral blood or thyroid tissue (not recorded which). The gene calls are TRBV6-4 and TRBJ2-7; possible D gene TRBD2, 6 bases. This clonotype originated in an adult woman with Graves' disease, either hyperthyroidism or ophthalmopathy (not recorded which). The CDR3 reads CASRDLHYEQYF. DNA of the CDR3: TGTGCCAGCCGGGACTTGCACTACGAGCAGTACTTC.